These 6 T cell receptor beta chains were sequenced from one sample in a study of cytomegalovirus exposure and HLA in healthy donors. Primers for the PCR totalled 60 Vbeta and 13 Jbeta. The method was immunoSEQ multiplex PCR; TCRdb's version includes in-frame clones alone and lacks a portion of them. The table includes 200,000 or so clones, roughly 74% detected once. The sequenced sample was PBMCs. The receptor source for this set is a woman under 40 in good health and CMV-seropositive.

V is TRBV9 and J is TRBJ2-7; 9 positions match TRBD1. CDR3 length: 15 residues. V shed 0 bases, J shed 3 bases, and the junction held 4 bases outside the gene matches. Per the germline V gene, CDR1 is SGDLS and CDR2 is YYNGEE. CDR3 coding DNA: TGTGCCAGCAGCGTAGGGGACAGGGAACTCTACGAGCAGTACTTC. Protein sequence: CASSVGDRELYEQYF.

Only a few counts were recorded for this clone. The rearrangement joins TRBV28 to TRBJ2-3; D possibly corresponds to TRBD1 (5 bases). The V end lost 6 bases, the J end lost 4 bases, and 5 bases lay between the germline ends. CDR3 size: 11 residues. CDR1 is MDHEN and CDR2 is SYDVKM in the germline V gene. The CDR3 nucleotides are TGTGCCAGCAGAGGGGCAGATACGCAGTATTTT. This sequence encodes CASRGADTQYF.

This sequence joins TRBV4-1 and TRBJ2-3; D is possibly TRBD1 (6 bases). CDR3 length: 15 residues. The V gene lost 0 bases and the J gene lost 6 bases, with 13 bases spanning the gap. Looked up from germline, CDR1 is MGHRA and CDR2 is YSYEKL. CDR3 protein: CASSQEFPDSDTQYF. In nucleotides, the CDR3 is TGCGCCAGCAGCCAAGAGTTCCCGGACAGTGATACGCAGTATTTT.

This chain uses TRBV6-5 with TRBJ2-1; D gene uncertain. Germline V gene data show CDR1 as MNHEY and CDR2 as SVGAGI. The CDR3 is 13 residues long. V was shortened by 5 bases and J by 1 base, with 6 bases between the two germline ends. In DNA, the CDR3 is TGTGCCAGCAGTCCCCGGTCCTACAATGAGCAGTTCTTC. Protein product: CASSPRSYNEQFF.

In DNA form, the CDR3 reads TGTGCCAGCAGCCCCACAGAGGGGCACAGGGCGAACACTGAAGCTTTCTTT. Translation: CASSPTEGHRANTEAFF. This sequence joins TRBV4-2 and TRBJ1-1, with D perhaps TRBD1 (6 bases). The CDR3 spans 17 residues. Trimming pared 4 bases from V and 1 base from J, leaving 19 bases between. Germline V gene sequence: CDR1 LGHNA, CDR2 YNFKEQ.

CDR3 region: CASSSTGDEQFF. Written as DNA, the CDR3 is TGTGCCAGCAGCTCGACAGGGGATGAGCAGTTCTTC. The chain links TRBV13 to TRBJ2-1; 8 nucleotides line up with TRBD1. The CDR3 is 12 amino acids. The V and J ends lost 4 bases and 8 bases, in that order; junction bases with no gene match: 1. Looked up from germline, CDR1 is PRHDT and CDR2 is FYEKMQ (reference sequence). The full variable domain, in which reference TRBV13 and TRBJ2-1 provide the parts outside the CDR3, is AAGVIQSPRHLIKEKRETATLKCYPIPRHDTVYWYQQGPGQDPQFLISFYEKMQSDKGSIPDRFSAQQFSDYHSELNMSSLELGDSALYFCASSSTGDEQFFGPGTRLTVL.